These 5 T cell receptor beta chains came from one sample sequenced in a study of cytomegalovirus exposure and HLA in healthy donors. Primers included in the PCR were 60 Vbeta and 13 Jbeta primers. The table came from immunoSEQ multiplex PCR; TCRdb's copy has only in-frame clones and leaves some out. Among 160,000 or so clones listed, around 69% were seen once. The sequenced sample consisted of PBMCs. The receptors were gathered from a woman aged 25 to 39 in good health and CMV-seronegative.

This chain joins TRBV2 and TRBJ2-7; TRBD1 matches at 7 bases. The V gene end was trimmed by 4 bases and the J gene end by 2 bases; junction bases not matched to a gene: 2. Germline assignment: CDR1 SNHLY and CDR2 FYNNEI. The CDR3 covers 13 residues. The CDR3 DNA reads TGTGCCAGCAGTGTTCAGGGGGCCTACGAGCAGTACTTC. Translated: CASSVQGAYEQYF.

This clone was seen a few times. The rearrangement joins TRBV4-1 to TRBJ2-3; D not certain. Germline V gives CDR1 MGHRA, CDR2 YSYEKL. The CDR3 totals 16 residues. The germline V and J ends were trimmed by 2 bases and 2 bases, with 14 bases remaining between them. CDR3 sequence: CASSQLPRPLTDTQYF. In nucleotides, the CDR3 is TGCGCCAGCAGCCAACTCCCTAGGCCTCTCACAGATACGCAGTATTTT.

The count of this clone is one. The V call is TRBV5-1, the J call TRBJ2-5, with a possible D match to TRBD2 (5 bases). The CDR3 is 14 amino acids. V lost 4 bases to trimming and J lost 5 bases, with 15 bases between them. Per the germline V gene, CDR1 is SGHRS and CDR2 is YFSETQ. The CDR3 sequence is CASSPTRITETQYF. The CDR3 DNA reads as TGCGCCAGCAGCCCCACTAGGATCACGGAGACCCAGTACTTC.

This clone was seen once. J is TRBJ2-6 and V is TRBV6-6; TRBD1 is a possible D gene (5 bases). Germline-derived CDR1 and CDR2 are MNHNY and SVGAGI (reference sequence). V was pared by 6 bases and J by 0 bases, with 9 bases between. The CDR3 totals 15 residues. The CDR3, as DNA: TGTGCCAGCAGCTATACAGGCTCTGGGGCCAACGTCCTGACTTTC. Encoded protein: CASSYTGSGANVLTF.

V gene TRBV4-1 combines with J gene TRBJ2-4, with 7 bases that match TRBD1. Germline values: CDR1 MGHRA, CDR2 YSYEKL. The J segment lost 9 bases and the V segment lost 2 bases, leaving 7 bases of the junction unmatched. The CDR3 is 14 residues long. The CDR3 is CASSQSTGNGIQYF. CDR3 DNA: TGCGCCAGCAGCCAATCGACAGGGAACGGCATTCAGTACTTC.